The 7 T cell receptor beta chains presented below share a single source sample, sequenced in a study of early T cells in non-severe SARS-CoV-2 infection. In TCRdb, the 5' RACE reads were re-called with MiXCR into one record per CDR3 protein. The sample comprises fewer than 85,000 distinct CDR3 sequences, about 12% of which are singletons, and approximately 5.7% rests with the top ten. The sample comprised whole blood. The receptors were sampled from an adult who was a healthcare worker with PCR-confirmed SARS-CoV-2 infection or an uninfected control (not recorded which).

In nucleotides, the CDR3 is TGTGCCAGCAGCTTGACAGGGGGGATAGTCGATGAGCAGTTCTTC. This translates into CASSLTGGIVDEQFF. The rearrangement uses TRBV7-3 and TRBJ2-1, with 9 nucleotides matching TRBD1. The junction had 8 bases not matched to a gene; V was cut back by 3 bases and J by 8 bases. This CDR3 comprises 15 residues. CDR1 and CDR2 (germline): SGHTA, FQGTGA.

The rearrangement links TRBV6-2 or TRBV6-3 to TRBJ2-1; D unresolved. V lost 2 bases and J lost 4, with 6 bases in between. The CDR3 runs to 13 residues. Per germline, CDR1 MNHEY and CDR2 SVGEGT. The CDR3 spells CASSYLNYNEQFF. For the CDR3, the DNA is TGTGCCAGCAGTTACCTAAATTACAATGAGCAGTTCTTC.

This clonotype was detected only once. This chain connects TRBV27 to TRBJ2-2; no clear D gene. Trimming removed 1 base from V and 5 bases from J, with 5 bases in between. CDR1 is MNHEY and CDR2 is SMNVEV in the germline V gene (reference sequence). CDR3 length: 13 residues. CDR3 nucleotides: TGTGCCAGCAGTTTATGGGTTACCGGGGAGCTGTTTTTT. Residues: CASSLWVTGELFF.

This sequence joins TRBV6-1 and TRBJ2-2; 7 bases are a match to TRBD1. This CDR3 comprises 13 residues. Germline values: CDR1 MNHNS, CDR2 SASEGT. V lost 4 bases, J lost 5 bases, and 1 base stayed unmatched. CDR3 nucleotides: TGTGCCAGCAGTGGACAGGGAACCGGGGAGCTGTTTTTT. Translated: CASSGQGTGELFF.

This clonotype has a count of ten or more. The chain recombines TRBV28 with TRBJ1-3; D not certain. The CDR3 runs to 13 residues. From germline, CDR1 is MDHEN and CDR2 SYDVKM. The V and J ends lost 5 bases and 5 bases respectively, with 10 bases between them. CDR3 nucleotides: TGTGCCAGCAGTCCGGGAGACAGAAACACCATATATTTT. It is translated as CASSPGDRNTIYF.

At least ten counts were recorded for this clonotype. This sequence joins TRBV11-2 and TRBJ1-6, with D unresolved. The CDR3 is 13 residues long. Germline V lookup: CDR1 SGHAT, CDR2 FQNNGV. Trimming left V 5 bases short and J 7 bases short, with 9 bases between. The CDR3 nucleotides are TGTGCCAGCAGCCTAGGGAGGAATTCACCCCTCCACTTT. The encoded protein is CASSLGRNSPLHF.

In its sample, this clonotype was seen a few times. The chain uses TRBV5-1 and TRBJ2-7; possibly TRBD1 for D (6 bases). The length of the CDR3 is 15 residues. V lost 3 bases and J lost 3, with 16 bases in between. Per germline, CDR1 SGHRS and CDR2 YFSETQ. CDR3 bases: TGCGCCAGCAGCTCCAAAGGGGACAACCGCTACGAGCAGTACTTC. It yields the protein CASSSKGDNRYEQYF. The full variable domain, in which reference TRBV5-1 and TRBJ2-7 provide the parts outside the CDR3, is KAGVTQTPRYLIKTRGQQVTLSCSPISGHRSVSWYQQTPGQGLQFLFEYFSETQRNKGNFPGRFSGRQFSNSRSEMNVSTLELGDSALYLCASSSKGDNRYEQYFGPGTRLTVT.